Following are 32 T cell receptor beta chains from one sample sequenced in a study of identical twins. One entry per CDR3 protein results from TCRdb running MiXCR on the 5' RACE reads. This table holds about 530,000 distinct CDR3 sequences, 12% to 15% found once. Another study also made use of these data, one on yellow fever vaccine responses in identical twins.

The specimen was CD4+ T cells sorted from blood. These receptors were collected from a woman under 30 in good health.

There are a few counts of this clonotype. The rearrangement uses TRBV5-1 and TRBJ2-1; D gene unclear. The CDR3 is 12 amino acids. Looked up from germline, CDR1 is SGHRS and CDR2 is YFSETQ. The ends were cut back, 4 bases at V and 8 bases at J, with 10 bases in the middle. CDR3 DNA sequence: TGCGCCAGCAGCCCCCCGAGTCATGAGCAGTTCTTC. Encoded protein: CASSPPSHEQFF.

The rearrangement joins TRBV10-3 to TRBJ2-2; perhaps TRBD2 as D (6 bases). CDR1 and CDR2 (germline): ENHRY, SYGVKD. V shed 6 bases and J shed 5 bases, with 13 bases lying between them. This CDR3 spans 14 amino acids. CDR3 DNA sequence: TGTGCCATCAGCCCTGGACTAACAACCGGGGAGCTGTTTTTT. This encodes CAISPGLTTGELFF.

This clonotype was seen only a few times. V and J are TRBV24-1 and TRBJ2-7; 11 bases map to TRBD2. The J segment lost 2 bases and the V segment lost 4 bases, leaving 6 bases of the junction unmatched. From germline, CDR1 is KGHDR and CDR2 SFDVKD. CDR3 length: 16 residues. The CDR3 loop is CATSEHGTSGAYEQYF. Here the CDR3 DNA reads TGTGCCACCAGTGAACACGGGACTAGCGGAGCCTACGAGCAGTACTTC.

This clonotype has at least ten counts. The V and J genes are TRBV12-3 or TRBV12-4 and TRBJ1-5; 7 bases match TRBD1. CDR3 size: 15 residues. V dropped 5 bases and J dropped 3; count of bases not matched to a gene: 7. This CDR3 is CASSLRQGANQPQHF. The CDR3 DNA sequence: TGTGCCAGCAGTCTAAGACAGGGCGCCAATCAGCCCCAGCATTTT.

This clonotype was detected many times. This rearrangement joins TRBV5-5 to TRBJ2-1; D is undetermined. The CDR3 has 16 amino acids. V shed 1 base and J shed 4 bases, with 15 bases lying between them. Germline V gives CDR1 SGHKS, CDR2 YYEKEE (reference sequence). CDR3 in amino acids: CASSLTSNLGYNEQFF. Here the CDR3 DNA reads TGTGCCAGCAGCTTGACGTCAAACTTGGGATACAATGAGCAGTTCTTC.

This clonotype was counted ten times or more. The V gene is TRBV28, the J gene TRBJ2-7; D possibly corresponds to TRBD2 (5 bases). The V gene's germline CDR1 is MDHEN and CDR2 SYDVKM. The V end was cut by 8 bases, the J end by 0 bases, with 11 bases between. This CDR3 spans 13 amino acids. The CDR3 here is CASHSSSSYEQYV. Here the CDR3 DNA reads TGTGCCAGCCATTCTAGCAGCTCCTACGAGCAGTACGTC.

The V and J genes are TRBV12-3 or TRBV12-4 and TRBJ1-4, with TRBD1 as a possible D gene (5 bases). The germline V and J ends were trimmed by 9 bases and 6 bases, with 17 bases remaining between them. The CDR3 runs to 14 residues. In DNA, the CDR3 is TGTGCCAGTAGAGCAGGGTTAAGGGATGAAAAACTGTTTTTT. Protein product: CASRAGLRDEKLFF.

This clonotype was observed a few times. V and J are TRBV18 and TRBJ2-1, with 7 bases fitting TRBD1. V gave up 5 bases and J gave up 9 bases; unmatched junction bases: 4. Per the germline V gene, CDR1 is KGHSH and CDR2 is LQKENI. CDR3 size: 12 residues. CDR3 nucleotide sequence: TGTGCCAGCTCAACGACAGGGATTGAGCAGTTCTTC. This sequence encodes CASSTTGIEQFF.

This clonotype was seen more than once but under ten times. This chain connects TRBV3-1 to TRBJ2-1; 7 nucleotides align to TRBD2. In germline, CDR1 is LGHDT, CDR2 YNNKEL (reference sequence). The CDR3 length is 13 residues. Unmatched junction bases numbered 5, after V lost 4 bases and J lost 8 bases. CDR3 sequence: CASSRTSTYEQFF. As DNA, the CDR3 is TGTGCCAGCAGCCGGACTAGTACCTATGAGCAGTTCTTC.

J is TRBJ2-1 and V is TRBV6-4; D not certain. V lost 6 bases to trimming and J lost 1 base, with 13 bases between them. Germline assignment: CDR1 MRHNA and CDR2 SNTAGT. The CDR3 extends over 15 amino acids. CDR3 region: CASRSAHRSYNEQFF. The CDR3 DNA sequence: TGTGCCAGCAGGTCGGCGCACCGGTCCTACAATGAGCAGTTCTTC.

In this sample, this clonotype turned up a few times. The chain couples TRBV10-3 to TRBJ1-6; D gene unclear. Germline assignment: CDR1 ENHRY and CDR2 SYGVKD. There are 13 residues in the CDR3. V was pared by 7 bases and J by 8 bases, with 12 bases between. This CDR3 is CAIKDFGDSPLHF. For the CDR3, the DNA is TGTGCCATCAAGGACTTTGGGGATTCACCCCTCCACTTT.

This clonotype was seen just once. A much larger clone lies a single base off, so this may be a read error. The rearrangement links TRBV7-8 to TRBJ2-7; D gene unclear. The CDR3 is 13 residues long. The V gene lost 6 bases and the J gene lost 3 bases, with 12 bases spanning the gap. Germline values: CDR1 SGHVS, CDR2 FQNEAQ. The CDR3 bases are TGTGCCAGCAGGTTTGGGATCGTCTACGAGCAGTACGTC. Its translation: CASRFGIVYEQYV.

This clonotype was observed a handful of times. The chain couples TRBV6-2 or TRBV6-3 to TRBJ2-2; 8 bases map to TRBD2. Trimming cost V 4 bases and J 6 bases; bases outside gene matches: 4. The germline CDR1 and CDR2 sequences are MNHEY and SVGEGT. The CDR3 loop spans 14 amino acids. CDR3 protein: CASSFGLAPGELFF. The CDR3 DNA reads as TGTGCCAGCAGTTTCGGACTAGCCCCCGGGGAGCTGTTTTTT.

The chain recombines TRBV6-2 or TRBV6-3 with TRBJ2-2; D not resolved. The ends were cut back, 8 bases at V and 4 bases at J, with 17 bases in the middle. Looked up from germline, CDR1 is MNHEY and CDR2 is SVGEGT. The CDR3 loop spans 15 amino acids. CDR3 in DNA: TGTGCCAGCGTCGAAGTAAGAAAGACCACCGGGGAGCTGTTTTTT. The encoded protein is CASVEVRKTTGELFF.

The table lists this clonotype with a few counts. The chain has TRBV10-3 and TRBJ2-7; D is possibly TRBD1 (6 bases). The V end lost 3 bases, the J end lost 2 bases, and 17 bases lay between the germline ends. The CDR3 is 16 amino acids. Germline values: CDR1 ENHRY, CDR2 SYGVKD. The DNA of the CDR3 is TGTGCCATCAGTGACAGAGGGGGACGACCGACCTACGAGCAGTACTTC. This translates into CAISDRGGRPTYEQYF.

The chain links TRBV10-3 to TRBJ2-3, with a weak D call TRBD2 (6 bases). Trimming pared 3 bases from V and 0 bases from J, leaving 10 bases between. This CDR3 region has 15 residues. The germline gives CDR1 ENHRY, CDR2 SYGVKD. DNA of the CDR3: TGTGCCATCAGTGATTCGGGACTCAGCACAGATACGCAGTATTTT. Translation gives CAISDSGLSTDTQYF.

About this clonotype: Germline is not matched at one junction end, which may reflect a read error. DNA of the CDR3: TGTGCCAGCAGTCACTCCCCGGGACAGAAAAGCAATCAGCCCCAGCATTTT. Translation gives CASSHSPGQKSNQPQHF. The genes are TRBV6-5 and TRBJ1-5, with 7 bases identical to TRBD1. The CDR3 runs 17 residues. Germline-derived CDR1 and CDR2 are MNHEY and SVGAGI.

The V call is TRBV12-3 or TRBV12-4, the J call TRBJ2-4; either TRBD1 or TRBD2 may supply D (5 bases each). The germline V and J ends were trimmed by 4 bases and 0 bases, with 16 bases remaining between them. There are 17 residues in the CDR3. In DNA form, the CDR3 reads TGTGCCAGCAGTTCATCCGGGACCTCCTTAGCCAAAAACATTCAGTACTTC. Translation: CASSSSGTSLAKNIQYF.

V gene TRBV5-1 combines with J gene TRBJ2-3; no firm D call. The CDR3 loop spans 15 amino acids. The V gene lost 1 base and the J gene lost 2 bases, with 11 bases spanning the gap. CDR1 SGHRS and CDR2 YFSETQ come from the germline V gene. This CDR3 is CASSLSRTTTDTQYF. CDR3 in DNA: TGCGCCAGCAGCTTGTCCCGGACCACCACAGATACGCAGTATTTT.

V usage is TRBV10-3 and J usage is TRBJ2-1; weak D call: TRBD1 (5 bases). The V end was cut by 9 bases, the J end by 12 bases, with 12 bases between. This CDR3 comprises 10 residues. Per the germline V gene, CDR1 is ENHRY and CDR2 is SYGVKD. The CDR3 DNA sequence: TGTGCCATTAAAGGGGTTGTGCAGTTCTTC. It translates to CAIKGVVQFF.

This clonotype was recorded a few times. V usage is TRBV18 and J usage is TRBJ2-7, with 7 bases matching TRBD2. Germline trimming cut 2 bases from V and 5 bases from J; bases unmatched to any gene: 12. Germline V gene lookup returns CDR1 KGHSH and CDR2 LQKENI. The CDR3 has 16 amino acids. CDR3 bases: TGTGCCAGCTCACCAGGGTTTGAGCGGGGCCGGAACGAGCAGTACGTC. It codes for CASSPGFERGRNEQYV.

The chain couples TRBV12-3 or TRBV12-4 to TRBJ2-7; D is unresolved. V was trimmed by 6 bases and J by 11 bases, leaving 17 bases between them. The CDR3 has 12 residues. CDR3 in amino acids: CASSPENMVKYF. CDR3 nucleotide sequence: TGTGCCAGCAGCCCGGAAAACATGGTAAAGTACTTC.

This chain links TRBV28 with TRBJ2-7, with 9 bases identical to TRBD1. J gave up 5 bases and V 5 bases, and 7 bases lay outside the gene matches. CDR1 and CDR2 (germline): MDHEN, SYDVKM. The CDR3 length is 14 residues. DNA of the CDR3: TGTGCCAGCAGTACCGGGACAGGGTTCCACGAGCAGTACTTC. Protein sequence: CASSTGTGFHEQYF. Together with reference TRBV28 and TRBJ2-7, the CDR3 gives the full variable domain: DVKVTQSSRYLVKRTGEKVFLECVQDMDHENMFWYRQDPGLGLRLIYFSYDVKMKEKGDIPEGYSVSREKKERFSLILESASTNQTSMYLCASSTGTGFHEQYFGPGTRLTVT.

This clonotype was detected a few times. This chain uses TRBV5-1 with TRBJ2-7; D gene unclear. Germline V gene data show CDR1 as SGHRS and CDR2 as YFSETQ. The CDR3 runs to 14 residues. V lost 5 bases and J lost 3, with 15 bases in between. The DNA of the CDR3 is TGCGCCAGCAGACCTCTCGCTGTCGACTACGAGCAGTACTTC. This gives the protein CASRPLAVDYEQYF.

The J gene is TRBJ2-3, the V gene TRBV20-1; D gene uncertain. CDR3 length: 14 residues. Germline assignment: CDR1 DFQATT and CDR2 SNEGSKA (reference sequence). Trimming took 1 base from V and 5 from J, leaving 13 bases between them. The CDR3, as DNA: TGCAGTGCTAGAGGTCGGATTGGATTAGATACGCAGTATTTT. Translation gives CSARGRIGLDTQYF.

The rearrangement joins TRBV6-2 or TRBV6-3 to TRBJ2-7; TRBD2 agrees at 12 bases. CDR1 and CDR2 (germline): MNHEY, SVGEGT. The CDR3 runs to 16 residues. With V trimmed by 5 bases and J by 0 bases, 5 bases remained unmatched. The CDR3 nucleotides read TGTGCCAGCAGTAAAGGACTAGCGGGGCCCTCCTACGAGCAGTACGTC. Translated: CASSKGLAGPSYEQYV.

This clonotype was recorded a few times. This sequence joins TRBV6-1 and TRBJ1-2, with D unclear. Trimming took off 5 bases at V and 8 bases at J, with 9 bases between the two ends. CDR3 length: 11 residues. Germline V gene lookup returns CDR1 MNHNS and CDR2 SASEGT. This chain's CDR3 is CASSWTRGYTF. CDR3 DNA sequence: TGTGCCAGCAGTTGGACGCGCGGCTACACCTTC.

This clonotype has only one observation. A read error may be the cause here, since a much bigger clone is one base away. V is TRBV15 and J is TRBJ1-6; D possibly corresponds to TRBD1 (5 bases). Germline-derived CDR1 and CDR2 are LNHNV and YYDKDF (reference sequence). The V end lost 2 bases, the J end lost 6 bases, and 14 bases lay between the germline ends. The CDR3 is 16 amino acids. In DNA, the CDR3 is TGTGCCACCAGCAGAATTGGGACTCAAGCTAATTCACCCCTCCACTTT. Amino acid sequence: CATSRIGTQANSPLHF.

This rearrangement joins TRBV28 to TRBJ2-1; the D is unclear. V shed 5 bases and J shed 9 bases, with 8 bases lying between them. The CDR3 totals 11 residues. Germline values: CDR1 MDHEN, CDR2 SYDVKM. CDR3 loop: CASSKLGEQFF. CDR3 in DNA: TGTGCCAGCAGTAAGCTAGGTGAGCAGTTCTTC.

The table lists this clonotype with a few counts. CDR3: CASRGGQGANSPLHF. CDR3 nucleotide sequence: TGCGCCAGCAGGGGGGGCCAGGGGGCAAATTCACCCCTCCACTTT. The rearrangement links TRBV10-2 to TRBJ1-6, with 8 bases matching TRBD1. V gave up 6 bases and J gave up 7 bases; unmatched junction bases: 8. The CDR3 is made up of 15 amino acids. The germline CDR1 and CDR2 sequences are WSHSY and SAAADI.

In this sample, this clonotype turned up many times. The chain uses TRBV12-3 or TRBV12-4 and TRBJ2-4, with TRBD2 matching 9 bases. This CDR3 is built from 15 residues. Trimming removed 5 bases from V and 6 bases from J; junction bases left unmatched: 8. CDR3 residues: CASSIGGRGLNIQYF. CDR3 in DNA: TGTGCCAGCAGTATCGGCGGGAGGGGTCTAAACATTCAGTACTTC.

This clonotype was recorded a few times. The chain has TRBV7-8 and TRBJ2-5; tentatively, D is TRBD1 (5 bases). The CDR3 is made up of 15 amino acids. Germline V gene sequence: CDR1 SGHVS, CDR2 FQNEAQ. V dropped 3 bases and J dropped 1 base, with 12 bases sitting between them. CDR3: CASSFQGGAQETQYF. CDR3 DNA: TGTGCCAGCAGCTTCCAGGGCGGCGCCCAAGAGACCCAGTACTTC.